The 8 T cell receptor beta chains listed next were all sequenced from one sample in a study of RUNX1 and TCR beta rearrangement in T-cell leukemia. Both DJ and VDJ rearrangements of TCR beta were amplicon sequenced. Using its own MiXCR run on the PCR reads, TCRdb lists one record per CDR3 protein. The sample has some 200 distinct CDR3 sequences; just under 40% are singletons. The sequencing sample was made of blood. These receptors originate from a male donor with T-cell acute lymphoblastic leukemia.

Remarks on this clonotype: The junction shows a germline mismatch at one end, possibly a read error. The chain links TRBV20-1 to TRBJ2-7, with 10 bases fitting TRBD2. Germline V gives CDR1 DFQATT, CDR2 SNEGSKA (reference sequence). The length of the CDR3 is 14 residues. CDR3 amino acids: CSAGEPSGSYEQYF. In DNA form, the CDR3 reads TGCAGTGCTGGAGAGCCTAGCGGGAGTTACGAGCAGTACTTC.

The chain employs TRBV16 and TRBJ1-1; TRBD1 might be the D (6 bases). The CDR3 sequence is 13 residues long. The V end was cut by 5 bases, the J end by 4 bases, with 11 bases between. CDR1 is KGHSY, CDR2 FQNENV, per germline. The CDR3 reads CASSFQGGTEAFF. DNA for the CDR3: TGTGCCAGCAGCTTTCAAGGGGGCACTGAAGCTTTCTTT. Supplemented by reference TRBV16 and TRBJ1-1, the full variable domain reads GEEVAQTPKHLVRGEGQKAKLYCAPIKGHSYVFWYQQVLKNEFKFLISFQNENVFDETGMPKERFSAKCLPNSPCSLEIQATKLEDSAVYFCASSFQGGTEAFFGQGTRLTVV.

In this sample, this clonotype is medium-sized. The chain combines TRBV9 with TRBJ2-1; the match to TRBD1 covers 11 bases. V shed 3 bases, J shed 4 bases, and the junction held 3 bases outside the gene matches. The CDR3 has 15 residues. Germline loops: CDR1 SGDLS, CDR2 YYNGEE. The CDR3 sequence is CASSADRGLYNEQFF. CDR3 coding DNA: TGTGCCAGCAGCGCGGACAGGGGGCTGTACAATGAGCAGTTCTTC.

CDR3 sequence: CASSPGPSGTEAFF. In DNA form, the CDR3 reads TGTGCCAGTAGTCCCGGACCTTCGGGCACTGAAGCTTTCTTT. V gene TRBV19 combines with J gene TRBJ1-1; D unclear. The length of the CDR3 is 14 residues. V was pared by 5 bases and J by 4 bases, with 14 bases between. CDR1 LNHDA and CDR2 SQIVND come from the germline V gene (reference sequence).

The chain couples TRBV10-3 to TRBJ1-1, with 8 bases identical to TRBD1. CDR3 length equals 13 residues. V lost 6 bases to trimming and J lost 3 bases; unmatched junction nucleotides: 3. Germline V gene lookup returns CDR1 ENHRY and CDR2 SYGVKD. The CDR3 spells CAIRQGEDTEAFF. For the CDR3, the DNA is TGTGCCATCAGACAGGGGGAGGACACTGAAGCTTTCTTT.

This clonotype rates as large. In nucleotides, the CDR3 is TGCGCCAGCAGTCATGACCAGTGTTGGTCGATCGGGGAGCTGTTTTTT. Residues: CASSHDQCWSIGELFF. The chain has TRBV23-1 and TRBJ2-2, with no clear D. TRBV23-1 is an ORF for which the function is uncertain. This CDR3 has 16 residues. V was clipped by 3 bases and J by 7 bases, with 18 bases between them.

This clonotype is medium-sized (0.01 to 0.1%) by share. This sequence joins TRBV27 and TRBJ2-7, with D unresolved. The germline V gene encodes CDR1 MNHEY and CDR2 SMNVEV (reference sequence). V dropped 6 bases and J dropped 4 bases, with 16 bases sitting between them. CDR3 length: 14 residues. CDR3 DNA sequence: TGTGCCAGCAGAGGACCCTCTTCAATATACGAGCAGTACTTC. Translation: CASRGPSSIYEQYF.

CDR3 nucleotide sequence: TGTGCCAGCAGTTTTTCCCACAGGGGGAGCACTGAAGCTTTCTTT. It codes for CASSFSHRGSTEAFF. This chain joins TRBV12-3 or TRBV12-4 and TRBJ1-1; 8 bases fit TRBD1. The CDR3 is 15 amino acids. V gave up 3 bases and J gave up 4 bases; unmatched junction bases: 7.